The rows below give T cell receptor beta chains drawn from one sample of a study of blood T cell repertoires in COVID-19. The data were produced by immunoSEQ multiplex PCR, yet TCRdb's version contains in-frame clones alone and is incomplete. The sample includes about 15,000 clones, approximately 86% of them seen just once. Sequencing used peripheral blood. The receptors shown here come from a man aged 60-69 years with acute or convalescent COVID-19. Each CDR3 is given with its conserved first and last residue. The D gene is left open where the match is weak. Clone size is not always given. Where it is, it says once, few, many or a class for expanded clones.

>TRBJ2-4|-|-|TRBV4-3
CASSQGPGENIQYF
TGCGCCAGCAGCCAAGGGCCAGGCGAAAACATTCAGTACTTC
>TRBJ1-1|-|-|TRBV27
CASSWLSRGGTEAFF
TGTGCCAGCAGTTGGCTTTCCAGGGGTGGGACTGAAGCTTTCTTT
>TRBJ1-2|TRBD1|-|TRBV29-1
CSVEPDRGRGYTF
TGCAGCGTTGAACCGGACAGGGGACGAGGCTACACCTTC
>TRBJ2-5|TRBD2|few|TRBV3-1/TRBV3-2
CASSLERLAGGQETQYF
TGTGCCAGCAGCCTCGAACGACTAGCGGGAGGCCAAGAGACCCAGTACTTC
>TRBJ2-7|TRBD1|-|TRBV27
CASSWGQVGGGEQYF
TGTGCCAGCAGCTGGGGACAGGTAGGAGGTGGCGAGCAGTACTTC
>TRBJ2-5|-|-|TRBV6-5
CASSYSSRLETQYF
TGTGCCAGCAGTTACTCGAGCAGGCTAGAGACCCAGTACTTC
>TRBJ1-4|-|few|TRBV5-1
CASSLEGDLAWSNEKLFF
TGCGCCAGCAGCTTGGAGGGGGATCTTGCATGGTCTAATGAAAAACTGTTTTTT
>TRBJ2-3|TRBD2|-|TRBV7-2
CASSLDGGANTDTQYF
TGTGCCAGCAGCTTAGACGGGGGGGCGAACACAGATACGCAGTATTTT
>TRBJ2-1|-|-|TRBV7-2
CASSLVAGTYNEQFF
TGTGCCAGCAGCTTAGTTGCGGGAACCTACAATGAGCAGTTCTTC
>TRBJ2-5|TRBD1|once|TRBV6-1
CASSLRQGNQETQYF
TGTGCCAGCAGTCTCCGACAGGGAAATCAAGAGACCCAGTACTTC
>TRBJ2-3|-|once|TRBV5-5
CASSTNQDTQYF
TGTGCCAGCAGTACTAATCAAGATACGCAGTATTTT
>TRBJ1-5|TRBD1|-|TRBV28
CASSQGVSNQPQHF
TGTGCCAGCAGTCAGGGGGTTAGCAATCAGCCCCAGCATTTT
>TRBJ1-1|-|-|TRBV6-6
CASSHKWELNTEAFF
TGTGCCAGCAGCCACAAATGGGAGTTGAACACTGAAGCTTTCTTT
>TRBJ1-5|-|-|TRBV28
CASSAARGSGNQPQHF
TGTGCCAGCAGTGCGGCCAGGGGTTCTGGCAATCAGCCCCAGCATTTT
>TRBJ2-3|TRBD2|once|TRBV5-1
CASSLRTSGGALFTDTQYF
TGCGCCAGCAGCCTAAGGACTAGCGGGGGGGCCTTGTTCACAGATACGCAGTATTTT
>TRBJ2-5|TRBD2|once|TRBV2
CASSSSGSTETQYF
TGTGCCAGCAGTTCCAGCGGGAGCACGGAGACCCAGTACTTC
>TRBJ2-5|-|once|TRBV7-7
CASSLAGAETQYF
TGTGCTAGCAGCTTAGCAGGGGCAGAGACCCAGTACTTC
>TRBJ1-3|TRBD1|few|TRBV6-2/TRBV6-3
CASSGQGNSGNTIYF
TGTGCCAGCAGTGGACAGGGGAACTCTGGAAACACCATATATTTT
>TRBJ2-5|TRBD2|-|TRBV11-2
CASSSSSGGPETQYF
TGTGCCAGCAGCTCAAGTAGCGGGGGGCCGGAGACCCAGTACTTC
>TRBJ1-2|TRBD1|-|TRBV4-3
CASSQDLMDRGSNYGYTF
TGCGCCAGCAGCCAAGATCTAATGGACAGGGGGTCTAACTATGGCTACACCTTC
>TRBJ1-2|-|-|TRBV5-4
CASSSTLNYGYTF
TGTGCCAGCAGCTCCACTTTGAACTATGGCTACACCTTC
>TRBJ1-2|TRBD1|-|TRBV6-5
CASSYSVQGAVYGYTF
TGTGCCAGCAGTTACTCTGTACAGGGGGCGGTTTATGGCTACACCTTC
>TRBJ2-1|TRBD2|-|TRBV7-9
CASSSGTSLNEQFF
TGTGCCAGCAGCTCCGGGACTAGCCTTAATGAGCAGTTCTTC
>TRBJ1-6|-|-|TRBV7-2
CASRWTADSPLHF
TGTGCCAGCAGATGGACAGCAGATTCACCCCTCCACTTT
>TRBJ2-5|-|-|TRBV6-2/TRBV6-3
CASSYGGGGQETQYF
TGTGCCAGCAGTTACGGGGGAGGGGGACAAGAGACCCAGTACTTC
>TRBJ2-2|TRBD1|-|TRBV7-3
CASSPRDSGAGELFF
TGTGCCAGCAGCCCACGGGACAGTGGGGCCGGGGAGCTGTTTTTT
>TRBJ1-1|-|few|TRBV7-8
CASSLAQGTNTEAFF
TGTGCCAGCAGCTTAGCGCAGGGGACAAACACTGAAGCTTTCTTT
>TRBJ2-2|-|-|TRBV15
CATSRGPSANTGELFF
TGTGCCACCAGCAGAGGACCTAGCGCCAACACCGGGGAGCTGTTTTTT
>TRBJ2-2|-|-|TRBV6-5
CASSLEYELPGELFF
TGTGCCAGCAGTTTAGAGTACGAATTACCCGGGGAGCTGTTTTTT
>TRBJ1-4|TRBD1|-|TRBV7-6
CASSLVVDRGREKLFF
TGTGCCAGCAGCTTAGTGGTAGACAGGGGGCGCGAAAAACTGTTTTTT
>TRBJ2-3|TRBD2|-|TRBV5-1
CASSLTSGGSDTQYF
TGCGCCAGCAGCTTGACTAGCGGGGGTTCAGATACGCAGTATTTT
>TRBJ1-1|-|-|TRBV7-8
CASSLLQTEAFF
TGTGCCAGCAGCTTGCTACAGACTGAAGCTTTCTTT
>TRBJ2-1|-|once|TRBV7-6
CASSLERPGVYNEQFF
TGTGCCAGCAGCTTAGAAAGGCCCGGGGTATACAATGAGCAGTTCTTC
>TRBJ1-1|-|-|TRBV6-5
CASSYGGAHPNTEAFF
TGTGCCAGCAGTTACGGGGGGGCGCATCCCAACACTGAAGCTTTCTTT
>TRBJ2-3|TRBD1|-|TRBV9
CASSASGTVSDTQYF
TGTGCCAGCAGCGCTTCCGGGACAGTTTCAGATACGCAGTATTTT
>TRBJ2-5|-|-|TRBV7-6
CASSSTTVGGQETQYF
TGTGCCAGCAGCTCTACCACCGTCGGCGGACAAGAGACCCAGTACTTC
>TRBJ2-3|TRBD2|-|TRBV28
CASIQSLAGGNGDTQYF
TGTGCCAGCATCCAATCCCTAGCGGGGGGGAATGGAGATACGCAGTATTTT
>TRBJ2-3|TRBD2|-|TRBV5-4
CASSFSSGRSADTQYF
TGTGCCAGCAGCTTCTCTAGCGGGAGATCCGCAGATACGCAGTATTTT
>TRBJ2-1|-|-|TRBV4-1
CASSQGVRGVSYNEQFF
TGCGCCAGCAGCCAAGGGGTACGGGGAGTCTCCTACAATGAGCAGTTCTTC
>TRBJ1-2|TRBD1|-|TRBV29-1
CSVKGAGGRDYGYTF
TGCAGCGTGAAGGGGGCAGGGGGCCGCGACTATGGCTACACCTTC
>TRBJ2-1|-|-|TRBV7-3
CASSLTGSEQFF
TGTGCCAGCAGCTTAACGGGGAGTGAGCAGTTCTTC
>TRBJ2-3|-|-|TRBV30
CAWEERNTDTQYF
TGTGCCTGGGAAGAGCGGAACACAGATACGCAGTATTTT
>TRBJ1-1|-|-|TRBV11-2
CASRGENTEAFF
TGTGCCTCCCGGGGGGAAAACACTGAAGCTTTCTTT
>TRBJ1-6|TRBD1|few|TRBV18
CASSPKTGDNSPLHF
TGTGCCAGCTCACCAAAGACAGGGGATAATTCACCCCTCCACTTT
>TRBJ1-5|-|-|TRBV4-3
CASSQDPPGRGGSSNQPQHF
TGCGCCAGCAGCCAAGATCCCCCGGGGCGGGGGGGTTCGAGCAATCAGCCCCAGCATTTT
>TRBJ2-1|-|once|TRBV18
CASSADNEQFF
TGTGCCAGCTCAGCGGACAATGAGCAGTTCTTC
>TRBJ2-1|-|-|TRBV2
CASSEAGRDRYNEQFF
TGTGCCAGCAGTGAAGCAGGGCGGGACCGCTACAATGAGCAGTTCTTC
>TRBJ2-1|TRBD2|-|TRBV27
CASSLSGGAFNEQFF
TGTGCCAGCAGTTTAAGCGGGGGGGCCTTTAATGAGCAGTTCTTC
>TRBJ1-2|TRBD1|few|TRBV5-1
CASSPTGQGYGYTF
TGCGCCAGCAGCCCCACGGGACAGGGCTATGGCTACACCTTC
>TRBJ2-7|TRBD2|-|TRBV6-2/TRBV6-3
CASSYSLAGVAEQYF
TGTGCCAGCAGTTACTCGTTAGCGGGAGTTGCCGAGCAGTACTTC
>TRBJ1-6|TRBD1|-|TRBV2
CASSRQGADNSPLHF
TGTGCCAGCAGTAGACAGGGGGCGGATAATTCACCCCTCCACTTT
>TRBJ1-6|TRBD1|-|TRBV30
CAWSRTGNSPLHF
TGTGCCTGGAGCAGGACAGGGAATTCACCCCTCCACTTT
>TRBJ2-2|TRBD2|few|TRBV28
CASSPLGTSGVPYTGELFF
TGTGCCAGCAGTCCCCTAGGGACTAGCGGGGTACCCTACACCGGGGAGCTGTTTTTT
>TRBJ2-3|TRBD2|-|TRBV9
CASSATSGHTDTQYF
TGTGCCAGCAGCGCGACTAGCGGTCACACAGATACGCAGTATTTT
>TRBJ2-7|TRBD2|-|TRBV19
CASTTSGDWGEQYF
TGTGCCAGTACCACAAGCGGGGACTGGGGAGAGCAGTACTTC
>TRBJ2-5|-|-|TRBV5-6
CASSEQLRETQYF
TGTGCCAGCAGCGAACAGCTACGAGAGACCCAGTACTTC
>TRBJ2-7|TRBD1|-|TRBV24-1
CATKGTGIEQYF
TGTGCCACCAAGGGGACAGGGATCGAGCAGTACTTC